This T cell receptor beta chain was sequenced in a study of blood T cell repertoires in COVID-19 (dated by TCRdb to the early 2020s). With regard to the full study: Samples from collaborators originated in the United States, Italy and Spain and spanned both the acute and convalescent phases of COVID-19. Samples were obtained from the ongoing ImmuneRACE study (first 160 participants) and from approximately 1,200 subjects provided by 6 global collaborators. A de-identified subject ID, COVID-19 status, age in years and sex were almost always included in the sample metadata. The dataset comprised deeply sampled blood TCRbeta repertoires from subjects exposed to, actively infected with, or recovered from COVID-19. The repertoires were released in a freely available public database meant as a resource for research on the immune response to SARS-CoV-2. The material from the prospective study consisted of cDNA or gDNA derived from T cells, B-cell-depleted T cells, or PBMCs. HLA class I and class II types, where available, came from metadata supplied by the sample provider rather than from assay-based typing. What the authors observed across the whole study: The quantity of clinical and demographic metadata differed by source and by participant and was supplied without curation.

Each collaborating institution followed its own protocols to collect whole blood in K2EDTA tubes. For TCRbeta analysis, collaborators shipped samples in one of three forms: frozen whole blood, isolated PBMCs, or DNA extracted from either of those sample types. The CDR3 spans 18 residues, from the cysteine through the phenylalanine. The sequence is cut down to CDR3 DNA, 54 bases in frame from base 1. Germline trimming: 0 bases from V, 3 bases from J; junction bases outside gene matches: 10. Per the germline V gene (reference sequence), LGHDT is the CDR1 and YNNKEL is the CDR2. With regard to this clone: What this receptor recognizes is not known. Base qualities were left out, and no much larger clone turns up one base away.

TCRbeta CDR3 regions were amplified from genomic DNA using the immunoSEQ Assay, a bias-controlled multiplex PCR. Under the source paper's analysis protocol: The number of nucleated cells in each sample was estimated by amplification of reference gene primers within the assay. To quantify the absolute abundance of each unique TCRbeta CDR3 rearrangement, sequence reads were collapsed and filtered. For each sample, productive Simpson clonality was calculated as the square root of Simpson's diversity index over productive rearrangements. The clones in this table, taken by TCRdb from immuneACCESS, are in-frame only. Not every clone is retained; where verified, under half of the shortfall comes from an unresolved V gene, and the cause of the rest is unknown. V and J calls and clone size come straight from that table; D and trimming were deduced from the DNA. Recorded for this sample are 120,000 to 150,000 clones; about 87% of them occurred a single time. About 11% of the sample rests with the top ten.

The specimen sequenced was peripheral blood. The sequence is built from TRBV3-1 (or the pseudogene TRBV3-2) and TRBJ2-5, and TRBD2 matches 10 of the central bases. The clonotype comes from a woman older than 75 with acute or convalescent COVID-19. The nucleotide sequence is TGTGCCAGCAGCCAAGATACATTCGGGACTAGCGTCAAAGAGACCCAGTACTTC. This sequence encodes CASSQDTFGTSVKETQYF.